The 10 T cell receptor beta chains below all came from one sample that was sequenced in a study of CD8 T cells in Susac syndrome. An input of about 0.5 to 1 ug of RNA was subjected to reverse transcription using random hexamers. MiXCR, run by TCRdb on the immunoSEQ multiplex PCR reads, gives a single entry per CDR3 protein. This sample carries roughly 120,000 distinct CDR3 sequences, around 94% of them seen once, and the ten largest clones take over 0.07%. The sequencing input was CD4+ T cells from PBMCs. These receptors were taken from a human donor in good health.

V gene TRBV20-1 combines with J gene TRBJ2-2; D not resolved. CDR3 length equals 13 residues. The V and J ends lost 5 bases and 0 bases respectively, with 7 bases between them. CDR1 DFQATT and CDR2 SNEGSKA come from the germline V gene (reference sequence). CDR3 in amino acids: CSARAPNTGELFF. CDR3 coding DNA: TGCAGTGCTCGGGCCCCGAACACCGGGGAGCTGTTTTTT.

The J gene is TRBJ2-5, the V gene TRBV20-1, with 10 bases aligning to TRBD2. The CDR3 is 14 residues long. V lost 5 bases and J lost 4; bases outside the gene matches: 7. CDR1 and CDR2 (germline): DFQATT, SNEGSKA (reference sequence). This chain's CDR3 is CSAPLAGAGETQYF. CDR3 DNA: TGCAGTGCTCCCCTAGCGGGAGCGGGAGAGACCCAGTACTTC.

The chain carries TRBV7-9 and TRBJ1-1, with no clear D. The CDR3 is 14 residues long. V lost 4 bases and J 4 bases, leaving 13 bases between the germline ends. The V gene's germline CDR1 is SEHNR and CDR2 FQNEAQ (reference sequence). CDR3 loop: CASSSPVGSTEAFF. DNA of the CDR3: TGTGCCAGCAGCTCCCCCGTGGGGAGCACTGAAGCTTTCTTT.

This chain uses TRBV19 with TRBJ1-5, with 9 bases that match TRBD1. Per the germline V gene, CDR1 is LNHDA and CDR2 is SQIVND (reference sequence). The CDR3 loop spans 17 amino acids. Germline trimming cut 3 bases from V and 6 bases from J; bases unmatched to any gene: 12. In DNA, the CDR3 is TGTGCCAGTAGTATGGGTCCCGGGACAGGGATCGGTCAGCCCCAGCATTTT. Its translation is CASSMGPGTGIGQPQHF.

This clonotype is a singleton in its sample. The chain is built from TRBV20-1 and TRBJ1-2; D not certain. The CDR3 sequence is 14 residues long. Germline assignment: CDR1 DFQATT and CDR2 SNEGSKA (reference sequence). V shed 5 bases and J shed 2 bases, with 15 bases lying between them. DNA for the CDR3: TGCAGTGCTTTCCTCCCGGGCAGGAACTATGGCTACACCTTC. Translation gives CSAFLPGRNYGYTF.

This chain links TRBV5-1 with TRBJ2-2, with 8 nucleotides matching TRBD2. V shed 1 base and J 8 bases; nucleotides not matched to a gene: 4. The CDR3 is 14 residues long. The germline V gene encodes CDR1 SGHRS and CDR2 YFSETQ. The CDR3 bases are TGCGCCAGCAGCTTGAGCGGGAGCACAGGGGAGCTGTTTTTT. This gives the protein CASSLSGSTGELFF.

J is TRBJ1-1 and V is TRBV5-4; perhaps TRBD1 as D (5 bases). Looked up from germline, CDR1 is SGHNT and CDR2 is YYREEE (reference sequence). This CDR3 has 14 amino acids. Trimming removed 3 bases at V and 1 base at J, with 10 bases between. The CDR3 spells CASSYDSKNTEAFF. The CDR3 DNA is TGTGCCAGCAGCTACGACAGTAAGAACACTGAAGCTTTCTTT.

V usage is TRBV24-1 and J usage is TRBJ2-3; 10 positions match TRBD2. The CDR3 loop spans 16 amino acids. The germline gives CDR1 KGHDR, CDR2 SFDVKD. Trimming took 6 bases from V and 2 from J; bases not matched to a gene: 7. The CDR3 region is CATSPSGTSDTDTQYF. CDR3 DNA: TGTGCCACCAGTCCCTCGGGGACTAGCGACACAGATACGCAGTATTTT.

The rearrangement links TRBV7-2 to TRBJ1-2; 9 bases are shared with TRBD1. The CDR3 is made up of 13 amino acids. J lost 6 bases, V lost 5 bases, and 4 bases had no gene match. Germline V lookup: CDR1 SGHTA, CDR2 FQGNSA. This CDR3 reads CASSPGTGHGYTF. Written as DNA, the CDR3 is TGTGCCAGCAGCCCTGGGACAGGGCATGGCTACACCTTC.

CDR3 coding DNA: TGTGCCAGCAGTTTCCGGCTACTACGCACCGGGGAGCTGTTTTTT. This codes for CASSFRLLRTGELFF. The chain links TRBV12-3 or TRBV12-4 to TRBJ2-2, with no clear D. Trimming took 3 bases from V and 4 from J, leaving 12 bases between them. The CDR3 is made up of 15 amino acids.